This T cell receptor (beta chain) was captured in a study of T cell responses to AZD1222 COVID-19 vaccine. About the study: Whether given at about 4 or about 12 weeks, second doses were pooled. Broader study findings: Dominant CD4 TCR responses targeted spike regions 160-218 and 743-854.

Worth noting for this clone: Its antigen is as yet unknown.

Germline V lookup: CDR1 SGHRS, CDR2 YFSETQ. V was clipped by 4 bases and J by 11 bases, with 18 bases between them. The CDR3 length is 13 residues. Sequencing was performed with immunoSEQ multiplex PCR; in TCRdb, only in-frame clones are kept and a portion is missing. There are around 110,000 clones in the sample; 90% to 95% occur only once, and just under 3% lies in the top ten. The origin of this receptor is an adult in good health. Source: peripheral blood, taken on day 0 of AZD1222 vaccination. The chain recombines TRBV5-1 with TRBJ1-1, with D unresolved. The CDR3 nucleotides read TGCGCCAGCAGCCCTTCGGTCCAGGCCACGGCTTTCTTT. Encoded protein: CASSPSVQATAFF.